The clone carrying this T cell receptor beta chain was picked up many times. Its antigen is as yet unknown. This sample is part of a study of T-cell reconstitution after alpha-beta-depleted transplantation in children. General study results and limits: T-cell numbers and diversity, one year after transplant, stemmed largely from T cells that were newly produced. As was reported, about two months after transplant, alpha-beta T cells came from several hundred expanded graft clones. Surviving recipient cells, namely T cells and thymic progenitors, were the source of high day-60 TCRbeta diversity in some patients.

Preparation of the TCRbeta library was carried out with unique molecular identifiers. TCRdb redid the calling of the PCR reads with MiXCR, one entry per CDR3 protein. The top ten hold roughly 25% of the sample, which has about 100,000 distinct CDR3 sequences, almost 6.5% seen once. CDR1 is SGHDT and CDR2 is YYEEEE in the germline V gene. Trimming left V 4 bases short and J 8 bases short, with 16 bases between. The CDR3 totals 14 residues. The sequences come from PBMCs, mostly from graft donor cells, collected 360 days after TCRalphabeta/CD19-depleted stem cell transplant. This chain connects TRBV5-6 to TRBJ2-1, with D possibly being TRBD1 or TRBD2 (5 bases each). The TCR comes from a male patient between 2 and 15 years old who had a stem cell transplant for acute lymphoblastic leukemia, so the T cells may come from the graft donor. Written as DNA, the CDR3 is TGTGCCAGCAGCCTAGGGGTTAGGGACCATGAGCAGTTCTTC. Amino acid sequence: CASSLGVRDHEQFF.